In its sample, the clone carrying this TCR beta chain was seen once. The antigen remains undetermined. The data derive from a study of shared clonotypes between healthy human individuals. CD45RO-negative, CCR7-positively selected cells formed the naive CD8 fraction, excluding terminally differentiated effector memory CD45RA+ cells. Study findings and constraints: Clonotype sharing across a handful of donors was observed for 5% to 6.5% of naive CD4 clonotypes.

The assay was immunoSEQ multiplex PCR, and TCRdb's table has in-frame clones only and misses some. The sample has hundreds of thousands of clones; nearly 95% are singletons. The sample consisted of naive CD8+ T cells sorted from blood. The receptor was derived from a man younger than 40 in good health.

The CDR3 DNA follows: TGTGCCAGCAGTTTATGGGCGGGGCTTGGGGTGTCCGAGCAGTACTTC. Translating gives CASSLWAGLGVSEQYF. V and J are TRBV27 and TRBJ2-7, with a tentative D call TRBD2 (6 bases). Trimming shortened V by 1 base and J by 6 bases, and 19 bases separated the two germline ends. Germline V CDR1 and CDR2: MNHEY, SMNVEV (reference sequence). The CDR3 length is 16 residues.